This T cell receptor (beta chain) was documented in a study of blood T cell repertoires in COVID-19. For the study at large: T cells, B-cell-depleted T cells, or PBMCs provided the cDNA or gDNA that served as material.

Profiled with immunoSEQ multiplex PCR; TCRdb holds only in-frame clones, not every one. The sample records approximately 320,000 clones, 85% to 90% being singletons. This CDR3 contains 15 residues. The germline gives CDR1 SGHTS, CDR2 YDEGEE. V was clipped by 4 bases and J by 4 bases; unmatched bases: 7. Enrolment of Seattle patients took place during active infection, and they were followed longitudinally. A single count supports this clone. This TCR derives from a woman aged 25-40 years with COVID-19, enrolled during active disease. The chain employs TRBV5-8 and TRBJ2-1; 8 nucleotides align to TRBD2. Sequencing was done on a sample of peripheral blood. CDR3 residues: CASSIGLAVYNEQFF. In DNA form, the CDR3 reads TGTGCCAGCAGCATTGGACTAGCAGTATACAATGAGCAGTTCTTC.